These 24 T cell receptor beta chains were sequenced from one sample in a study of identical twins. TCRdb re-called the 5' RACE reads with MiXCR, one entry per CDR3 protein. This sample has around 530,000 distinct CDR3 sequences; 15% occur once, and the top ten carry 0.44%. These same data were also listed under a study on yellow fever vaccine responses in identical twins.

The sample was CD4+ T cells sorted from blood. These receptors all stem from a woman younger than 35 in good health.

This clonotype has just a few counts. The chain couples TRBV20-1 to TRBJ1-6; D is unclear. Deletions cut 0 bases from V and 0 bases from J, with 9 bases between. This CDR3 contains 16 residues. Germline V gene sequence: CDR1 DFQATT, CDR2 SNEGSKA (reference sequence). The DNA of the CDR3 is TGCAGTGCTAGAGAGCCCGCTGACTCCTATAATTCACCCCTCCACTTT. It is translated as CSAREPADSYNSPLHF.

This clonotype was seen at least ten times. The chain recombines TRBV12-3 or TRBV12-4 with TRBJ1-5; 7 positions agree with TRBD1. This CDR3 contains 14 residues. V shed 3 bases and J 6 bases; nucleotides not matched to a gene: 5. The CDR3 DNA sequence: TGTGCCAGCAGTTTTAGGGGGCGGGGTCAGCCCCAGCATTTT. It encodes CASSFRGRGQPQHF.

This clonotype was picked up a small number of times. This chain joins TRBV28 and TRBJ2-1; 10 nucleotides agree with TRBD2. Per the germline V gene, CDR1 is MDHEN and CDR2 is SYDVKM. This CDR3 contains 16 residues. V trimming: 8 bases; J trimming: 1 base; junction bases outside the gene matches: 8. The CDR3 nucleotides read TGTGCCAGCGCCACCATAGCGGGAGGTTCCTACAATGAGCAGTTCTTC. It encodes CASATIAGGSYNEQFF.

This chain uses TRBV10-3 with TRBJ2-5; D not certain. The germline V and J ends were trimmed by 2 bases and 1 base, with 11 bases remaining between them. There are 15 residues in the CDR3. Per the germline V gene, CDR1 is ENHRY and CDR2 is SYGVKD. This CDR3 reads CAISERGPPQETQYF. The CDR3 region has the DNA TGTGCCATCAGTGAGCGAGGCCCCCCCCAAGAGACCCAGTACTTC.

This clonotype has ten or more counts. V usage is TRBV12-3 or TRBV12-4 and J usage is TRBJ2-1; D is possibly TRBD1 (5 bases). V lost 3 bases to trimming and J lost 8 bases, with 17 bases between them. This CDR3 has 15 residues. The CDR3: CASSFDSSRYDEQFF. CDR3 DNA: TGTGCCAGCAGTTTCGACAGCTCTAGATATGATGAGCAGTTCTTC.

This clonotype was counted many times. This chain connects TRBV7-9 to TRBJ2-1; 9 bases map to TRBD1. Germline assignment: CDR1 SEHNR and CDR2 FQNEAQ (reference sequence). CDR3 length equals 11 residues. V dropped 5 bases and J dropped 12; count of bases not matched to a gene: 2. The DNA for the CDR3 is TGTGCCAGCAGCGCGGACAGGGGGCAGTTCTTC. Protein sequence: CASSADRGQFF.

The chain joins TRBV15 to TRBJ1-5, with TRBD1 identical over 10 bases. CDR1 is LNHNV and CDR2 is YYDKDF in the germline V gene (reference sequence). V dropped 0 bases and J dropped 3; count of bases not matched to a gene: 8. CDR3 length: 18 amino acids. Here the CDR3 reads CATSRDWGTGASNQPQHF. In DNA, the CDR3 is TGTGCCACCAGCAGAGATTGGGGGACAGGGGCGTCCAATCAGCCCCAGCATTTT.

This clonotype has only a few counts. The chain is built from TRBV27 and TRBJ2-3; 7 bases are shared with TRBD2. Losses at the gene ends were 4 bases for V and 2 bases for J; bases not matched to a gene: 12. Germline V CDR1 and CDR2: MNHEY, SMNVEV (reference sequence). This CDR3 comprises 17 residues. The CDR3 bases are TGTGCCAGCAGTTCTCCTTTCCAAGCGGGGTCCACAGATACGCAGTATTTT. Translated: CASSSPFQAGSTDTQYF.

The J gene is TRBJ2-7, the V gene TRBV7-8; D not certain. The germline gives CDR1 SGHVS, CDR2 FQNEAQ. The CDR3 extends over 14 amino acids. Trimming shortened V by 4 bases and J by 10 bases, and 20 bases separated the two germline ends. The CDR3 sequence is CASSSGVSADLQYV. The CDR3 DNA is TGTGCCAGCAGCTCTGGGGTCTCGGCGGACCTCCAGTACGTC.

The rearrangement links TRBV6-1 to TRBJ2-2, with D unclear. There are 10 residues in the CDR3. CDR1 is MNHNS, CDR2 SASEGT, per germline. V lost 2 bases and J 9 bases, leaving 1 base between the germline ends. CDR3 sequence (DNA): TGTGCCAGCAGTGAACGGGAGCTGTTTTTT. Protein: CASSERELFF.

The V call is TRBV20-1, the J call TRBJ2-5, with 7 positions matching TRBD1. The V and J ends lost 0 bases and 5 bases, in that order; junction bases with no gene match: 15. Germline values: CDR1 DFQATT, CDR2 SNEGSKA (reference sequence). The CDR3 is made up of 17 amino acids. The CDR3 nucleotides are TGCAGTGCTAGAGACCGGCTTGGCAGGGGGAAATTGGAGACCCAGTACTTC. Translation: CSARDRLGRGKLETQYF.

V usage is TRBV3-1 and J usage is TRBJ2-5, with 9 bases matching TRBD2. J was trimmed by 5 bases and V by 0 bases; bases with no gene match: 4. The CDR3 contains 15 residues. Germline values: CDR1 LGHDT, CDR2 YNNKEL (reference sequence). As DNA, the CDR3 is TGTGCCAGCAGCCAAGAGGGACTAGCCCGGGAGACCCAGTACTTC. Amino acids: CASSQEGLARETQYF.

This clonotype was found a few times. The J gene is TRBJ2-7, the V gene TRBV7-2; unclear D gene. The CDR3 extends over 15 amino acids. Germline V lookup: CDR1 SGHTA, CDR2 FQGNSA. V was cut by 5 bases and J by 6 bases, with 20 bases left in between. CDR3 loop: CASSLQTSPGSEQYF. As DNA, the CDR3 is TGTGCCAGCAGCCTTCAGACCTCGCCAGGTTCCGAGCAGTACTTC.

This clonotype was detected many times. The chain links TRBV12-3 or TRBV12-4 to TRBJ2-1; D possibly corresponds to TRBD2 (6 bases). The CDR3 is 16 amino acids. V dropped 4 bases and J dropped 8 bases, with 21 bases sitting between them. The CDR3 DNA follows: TGTGCCAGCAGTTACCTGGGGGGTCTAGGAAGGGATGAGCAGTTCTTC. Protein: CASSYLGGLGRDEQFF.

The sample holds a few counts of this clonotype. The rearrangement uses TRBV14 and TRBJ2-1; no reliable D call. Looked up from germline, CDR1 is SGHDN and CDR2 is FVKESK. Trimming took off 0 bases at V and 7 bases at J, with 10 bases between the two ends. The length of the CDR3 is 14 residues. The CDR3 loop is CASSQDILLNEQFF. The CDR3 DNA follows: TGTGCCAGCAGCCAAGATATTCTGTTGAATGAGCAGTTCTTC.

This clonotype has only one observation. CDR3 in amino acids: CASRLQGGGNQPQHF. Written as DNA, the CDR3 is TGTGCCAGCAGATTACAGGGAGGGGGGAATCAGCCCCAGCATTTT. The V call is TRBV6-5, the J call TRBJ1-5, with a tentative D call TRBD1 (6 bases). V was shortened by 6 bases and J by 4 bases, with 16 bases between the two germline ends. The length of the CDR3 is 15 residues. The germline CDR1 and CDR2 sequences are MNHEY and SVGAGI.

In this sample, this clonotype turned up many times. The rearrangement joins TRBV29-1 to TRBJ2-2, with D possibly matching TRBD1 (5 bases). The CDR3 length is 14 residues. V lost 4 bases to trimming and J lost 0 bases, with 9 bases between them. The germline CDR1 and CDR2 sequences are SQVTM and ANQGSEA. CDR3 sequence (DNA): TGCAGCGTTGTCGGACACTCGAACACCGGGGAGCTGTTTTTT. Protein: CSVVGHSNTGELFF.

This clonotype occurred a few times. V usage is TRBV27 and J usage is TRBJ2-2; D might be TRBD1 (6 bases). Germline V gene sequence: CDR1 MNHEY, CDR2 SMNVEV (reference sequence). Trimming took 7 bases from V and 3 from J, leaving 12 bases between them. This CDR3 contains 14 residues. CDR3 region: CASTWQGHTGELFF. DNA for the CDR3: TGTGCCAGCACCTGGCAGGGGCACACCGGGGAGCTGTTTTTT.

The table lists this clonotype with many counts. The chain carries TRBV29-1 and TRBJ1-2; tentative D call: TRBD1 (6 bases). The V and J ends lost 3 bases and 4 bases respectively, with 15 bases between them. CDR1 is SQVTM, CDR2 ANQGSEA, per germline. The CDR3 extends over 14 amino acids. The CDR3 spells CSVESGALLYGYTF. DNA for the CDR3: TGCAGCGTTGAGTCAGGGGCCTTGCTCTATGGCTACACCTTC.

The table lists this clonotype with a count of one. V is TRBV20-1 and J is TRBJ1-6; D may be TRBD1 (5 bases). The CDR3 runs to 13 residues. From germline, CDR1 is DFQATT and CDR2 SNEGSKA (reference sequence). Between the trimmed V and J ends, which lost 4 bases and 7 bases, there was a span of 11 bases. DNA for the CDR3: TGCAGTGCTAAGAGGGGTCCCAATTCACCCCTCCACTTT. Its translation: CSAKRGPNSPLHF.

CDR3 nucleotide sequence: TGTGCCACCAGTGATTTGGGGGCTGCTCTGGTTGAGCAGTTCTTC. It is translated as CATSDLGAALVEQFF. The chain has TRBV24-1 and TRBJ2-1; D might be TRBD1 (5 bases). With 0 bases removed from V and 9 bases from J, the gap between germline ends came to 14 bases. CDR1 is KGHDR, CDR2 SFDVKD, per germline. CDR3 length: 15 residues.

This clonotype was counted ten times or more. CDR3 sequence reads: CASRSSGSLHEQYF. The CDR3 DNA sequence: TGCGCCAGCAGATCTAGCGGGAGTCTCCACGAGCAGTACTTC. The V and J genes are TRBV5-1 and TRBJ2-7; 10 bases agree with TRBD2. The CDR3 length is 14 residues. V trimming: 5 bases; J trimming: 5 bases; junction bases outside the gene matches: 7. Germline CDR1 is SGHRS and CDR2 is YFSETQ.

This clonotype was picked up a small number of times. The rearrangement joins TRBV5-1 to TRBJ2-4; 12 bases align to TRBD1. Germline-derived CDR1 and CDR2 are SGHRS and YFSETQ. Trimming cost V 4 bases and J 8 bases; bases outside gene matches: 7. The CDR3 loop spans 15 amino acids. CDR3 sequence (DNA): TGCGCCAGCAGCGCTGGGACAGGGGGCAAGGACATTCAGTACTTC. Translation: CASSAGTGGKDIQYF.

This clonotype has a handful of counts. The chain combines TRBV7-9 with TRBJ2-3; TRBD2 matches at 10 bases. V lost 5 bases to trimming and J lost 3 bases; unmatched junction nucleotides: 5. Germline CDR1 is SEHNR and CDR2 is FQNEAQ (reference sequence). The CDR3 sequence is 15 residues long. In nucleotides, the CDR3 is TGTGCCAGCAGCCGGACTAGCGGTTTGACAGATACGCAGTATTTT. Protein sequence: CASSRTSGLTDTQYF.